These 28 T cell receptor beta chains originate from one sample sequenced in a study of T cells and Merkel cell carcinoma outcomes. The data were produced by immunoSEQ multiplex PCR, yet TCRdb's version contains in-frame clones alone and is incomplete. The sample records approximately 400 clones, around 90% being singletons. The sample taken for sequencing was tumor tissue from Merkel cell carcinoma. These receptors all stem from a human donor with Merkel cell carcinoma.

The rearrangement uses TRBV7-2 and TRBJ1-1, with 11 bases matching TRBD1. The CDR3 has 15 amino acids. Trimming at V came to 9 bases and at J to 6 bases, leaving 12 bases not matched to a gene. Germline V lookup: CDR1 SGHTA, CDR2 FQGNSA. The CDR3 loop reads CASESYLGQGAEAFF. DNA for the CDR3: TGTGCCAGTGAGAGCTATTTGGGACAGGGGGCTGAAGCTTTCTTT.

The chain links TRBV7-6 to TRBJ1-3, with a weak D call TRBD1 (6 bases). The CDR3 is 13 residues long. V gave up 2 bases and J gave up 14 bases, with 16 bases separating them. Per the germline V gene, CDR1 is SGHVS and CDR2 is FNYEAQ. The CDR3 sequence: CASSLNFGGQVYF. The CDR3 coding sequence is TGTGCCAGCAGCTTAAATTTCGGGGGGCAGGTATATTTT.

The chain links TRBV28 to TRBJ2-7; D gene ambiguous. CDR3 length: 14 amino acids. Germline CDR1 is MDHEN and CDR2 is SYDVKM. Trimming removed 6 bases from V and 4 bases from J, with 16 bases in between. Here the CDR3 reads CASRPGGVPYEQYV. CDR3 coding DNA: TGTGCCAGCAGGCCGGGTGGGGTCCCGTACGAGCAGTACGTC.

This clone showed up just once. This chain joins TRBV20-1 and TRBJ2-7; D is perhaps TRBD1 (5 bases). CDR3 length: 11 residues. Trimming shortened V by 3 bases and J by 2 bases, and 5 bases separated the two germline ends. CDR1 DFQATT and CDR2 SNEGSKA come from the germline V gene (reference sequence). The CDR3 reads CSARDTYEQYV. The CDR3 bases are TGCAGTGCTAGGGACACCTACGAGCAGTACGTC.

This rearrangement joins TRBV6-1 to TRBJ2-7; TRBD1 agrees at 8 bases. The CDR3 consists of 15 residues. Trimming removed 5 bases from V and 4 bases from J; junction bases left unmatched: 10. Germline V gene data show CDR1 as MNHNS and CDR2 as SASEGT. This chain's CDR3 is CASSPGAGGTYEQYV. The DNA for the CDR3 is TGTGCCAGCAGTCCGGGCGCAGGGGGCACTTACGAGCAGTACGTC.

The chain is built from TRBV9 and TRBJ1-3, with 8 bases identical to TRBD1. Losses at the gene ends were 4 bases for V and 4 bases for J; bases not matched to a gene: 7. The V gene's germline CDR1 is SGDLS and CDR2 YYNGEE. This CDR3 has 15 residues. The CDR3 nucleotides are TGTGCCAGCAGCCCCTCTGGGACAGGAGGAAACACCATATATTTT. This gives the protein CASSPSGTGGNTIYF.

The chain carries TRBV28 and TRBJ2-3, with D unresolved. The CDR3 has 13 residues. V was pared by 8 bases and J by 1 base, with 10 bases between. CDR1 is MDHEN, CDR2 SYDVKM, per germline. The CDR3 DNA reads as TGTGCCAGCCGCCCCCAGGGCACAGATACGCAGTATTTT. Translation gives CASRPQGTDTQYF. Together with reference TRBV28 and TRBJ2-3, the CDR3 gives the full variable domain: DVKVTQSSRYLVKRTGEKVFLECVQDMDHENMFWYRQDPGLGLRLIYFSYDVKMKEKGDIPEGYSVSREKKERFSLILESASTNQTSMYLCASRPQGTDTQYFGPGTRLTVL.

This chain links TRBV7-9 with TRBJ1-4, with 7 bases lining up with TRBD1. After removal of 0 bases from V and 0 bases from J, the junction contained 1 base not matched to a gene. The CDR3 loop spans 16 amino acids. Germline V gives CDR1 SEHNR, CDR2 FQNEAQ (reference sequence). The CDR3 DNA follows: TGTGCCAGCAGCTTAGCGGGGACAGCAACTAATGAAAAACTGTTTTTT. Protein product: CASSLAGTATNEKLFF.

The rearrangement links TRBV5-4 to TRBJ1-1, with a weak D call TRBD1 (6 bases). V was pared by 5 bases and J by 6 bases, with 26 bases between. In germline, CDR1 is SGHNT, CDR2 YYREEE (reference sequence). This CDR3 has 17 amino acids. The CDR3 region is CASRSGQPGDAVAEAFF. DNA for the CDR3: TGTGCCAGCAGATCAGGACAGCCCGGTGACGCCGTCGCTGAAGCTTTCTTT.

The chain uses TRBV19 and TRBJ2-1; 7 bases map to TRBD1. V gave up 5 bases and J gave up 6 bases; unmatched junction bases: 4. The CDR3 spans 13 residues. The V gene's germline CDR1 is LNHDA and CDR2 SQIVND (reference sequence). This chain's CDR3 is CASSHRDSNEQFF. CDR3 in DNA: TGTGCCAGTAGTCACCGGGACAGCAATGAGCAGTTCTTC.

The J gene is TRBJ1-1, the V gene TRBV5-4, with 7 bases lining up with TRBD1. CDR1 is SGHNT and CDR2 is YYREEE in the germline V gene (reference sequence). This CDR3 region has 12 residues. Here the CDR3 reads CIFSRGGTEAFF. The CDR3 DNA follows: TGTATTTTCAGCAGGGGGGGGACTGAAGCTTTCTTT.

J is TRBJ2-4 and V is TRBV19; D not certain. The CDR3 totals 17 residues. V lost 3 bases, J lost 7 bases, and 22 bases lay in between. CDR1 is LNHDA and CDR2 is SQIVND in the germline V gene (reference sequence). CDR3 loop: CASSMIFKAGRWNIQYF. For the CDR3, the DNA is TGTGCCAGTAGTATGATCTTTAAGGCAGGACGTTGGAACATTCAGTACTTC.

The chain couples TRBV5-4 to TRBJ2-3; maybe TRBD1 (5 bases). This CDR3 comprises 17 residues. Between the trimmed V and J ends, which lost 0 bases and 2 bases, there was a span of 16 bases. Germline-derived CDR1 and CDR2 are SGHNT and YYREEE (reference sequence). The CDR3 loop is CASSLVLLGHNTDTQYF. Here the CDR3 DNA reads TGTGCCAGCAGCTTGGTTCTCTTAGGACATAACACAGATACGCAGTATTTT.

This sequence joins TRBV10-2 and TRBJ2-1; TRBD2 matches at 9 bases. V shed 8 bases and J 7 bases; nucleotides not matched to a gene: 12. Germline V gene lookup returns CDR1 WSHSY and CDR2 SAAADI. The CDR3 length is 15 residues. The CDR3 sequence: CASLLAGGPNNEQFF. The CDR3 nucleotides read TGCGCCAGCCTCTTGGCGGGGGGGCCTAATAATGAGCAGTTCTTC.

The gene calls are TRBV7-2 and TRBJ2-3; TRBD2 might be the D (6 bases). CDR3 length: 18 amino acids. Trimming stripped 5 bases from V and 7 bases from J, with 28 bases between. The V gene's germline CDR1 is SGHTA and CDR2 FQGNSA. The CDR3 is CASSPTLDGGLLGYTQYF. DNA for the CDR3: TGTGCCAGCAGCCCAACCTTGGACGGGGGACTCCTCGGGTATACGCAGTATTTT.

V is TRBV7-9 and J is TRBJ1-4, with 8 bases lining up with TRBD1. This CDR3 is 14 amino acids long. After removal of 8 bases from V and 7 bases from J, the junction contained 9 bases not matched to a gene. Per the germline V gene, CDR1 is SEHNR and CDR2 is FQNEAQ (reference sequence). CDR3 region: CASHSGQVAEKLFF. CDR3 sequence (DNA): TGTGCCAGCCACTCGGGACAGGTTGCTGAAAAACTGTTTTTT.

This clone was recorded once. The chain recombines TRBV4-2 with TRBJ2-1; D call uncertain. The CDR3 is 13 amino acids. V gave up 0 bases and J gave up 9 bases, with 9 bases separating them. Germline CDR1 is LGHNA and CDR2 is YNFKEQ. CDR3 nucleotide sequence: TGTGCCAGCAGCCAAGAAACGTCTCTTGAGCAGTTCTTC. It specifies CASSQETSLEQFF.

V usage is TRBV5-1 and J usage is TRBJ1-1; D may be TRBD1 (5 bases). Trimming removed 1 base from V and 3 bases from J, with 13 bases in between. CDR3 size: 15 residues. Germline values: CDR1 SGHRS, CDR2 YFSETQ. The CDR3 here is CASSLWGSGDTEAFF. The CDR3 DNA follows: TGCGCCAGCAGCTTGTGGGGCAGCGGGGACACTGAAGCTTTCTTT.

This chain uses TRBV5-6 with TRBJ1-5, with a tentative D call TRBD1 (6 bases). Trimming shortened V by 1 base and J by 4 bases, and 12 bases separated the two germline ends. Germline CDR1 reads SGHDT; CDR2 reads YYEEEE. The CDR3 sequence is 15 residues long. The CDR3, as DNA: TGTGCCAGCAGCTTGTGGGGGCCCCTGAATCAGCCCCAGCATTTT. Translating gives CASSLWGPLNQPQHF.

This clone was picked up one time. The chain has TRBV19 and TRBJ1-6; 9 bases line up with TRBD1. This CDR3 has 16 residues. From germline, CDR1 is LNHDA and CDR2 SQIVND (reference sequence). The V segment lost 5 bases and the J segment 3 bases; nucleotides outside the gene matches: 5. The CDR3 sequence: CASSGQGNFYNSPLHF. The DNA of the CDR3 is TGTGCCAGTAGTGGACAGGGGAACTTCTATAATTCACCCCTCCACTTT.

With regard to this clone: The germline gene is not matched at one end of the junction; a read error may be the cause. This chain uses TRBV4-1 with TRBJ1-2; the D is unclear. The germline V gene encodes CDR1 MGHRA and CDR2 YSYEKL. The length of the CDR3 is 15 residues. DNA of the CDR3: TGCGCCAGCAGCCAGAATCTTTTTGGTGTGTATGGCTACATCTTC. Translation gives CASSQNLFGVYGYIF.

The chain links TRBV14 to TRBJ1-6; D is unclear. There are 12 residues in the CDR3. The germline gives CDR1 SGHDN, CDR2 FVKESK. V was cut by 8 bases and J by 10 bases, with 12 bases left in between. CDR3 bases: TGTGCCAGCGGTCCGGGAGGGTCACCCCTCCACTTT. Its translation is CASGPGGSPLHF. The variable domain in full, with the rest retrieved from reference TRBV14 and TRBJ1-6, is EAGVTQFPSHSVIEKGQTVTLRCDPISGHDNLYWYRRVMGKEIKFLLHFVKESKQDESGMPNNRFLAERTGGTYSTLKVQPAELEDSGVYFCASGPGGSPLHFGNGTRLTVT.

The V call is TRBV7-2, the J call TRBJ1-1; no definite D call. Germline CDR1 reads SGHTA; CDR2 reads FQGNSA. The ends were cut back, 0 bases at V and 4 bases at J, with 12 bases in the middle. This CDR3 has 15 residues. CDR3 nucleotides: TGTGCCAGCAGCTTAGCGCTTACGGTTGCCACTGAAGCTTTCTTT. This gives the protein CASSLALTVATEAFF.

The chain has TRBV6-5 and TRBJ1-2, with D maybe TRBD1 (6 bases). Germline V CDR1 and CDR2: MNHEY, SVGAGI. Trimming pared 8 bases from V and 7 bases from J, leaving 23 bases between. This CDR3 region has 15 residues. Written as DNA, the CDR3 is TGTGCCAGCTGGCCTCGACGGGGGCTTAAGGGTGGCTACACCTTC. Encoded protein: CASWPRRGLKGGYTF.

In nucleotides, the CDR3 is TGCGCCAGCAGCTCCGGGACAGCGTCGAACACTGAAGCTTTCTTT. This gives the protein CASSSGTASNTEAFF. The rearrangement uses TRBV5-1 and TRBJ1-1; 7 positions match TRBD1. Germline assignment: CDR1 SGHRS and CDR2 YFSETQ. The CDR3 is made up of 15 amino acids. The V gene end was trimmed by 3 bases and the J gene end by 1 base; junction bases not matched to a gene: 6.

The chain employs TRBV25-1 and TRBJ2-3; 8 nucleotides match TRBD2. CDR3 size: 16 residues. Trimming removed 5 bases from V and 5 bases from J; junction bases left unmatched: 12. Germline V gene lookup returns CDR1 MGHDK and CDR2 SYGVNS. The chain's CDR3 is CASSPSAGGPGDTQYF. The CDR3 DNA reads TGTGCCAGCAGTCCCTCCGCGGGGGGCCCGGGAGATACGCAGTATTTT. The variable domain in full, with the rest retrieved from reference TRBV25-1 and TRBJ2-3, is EADIYQTPRYLVIGTGKKITLECSQTMGHDKMYWYQQDPGMELHLIHYSYGVNSTEKGDLSSESTVSRIRTEHFPLTLESARPSHTSQYLCASSPSAGGPGDTQYFGPGTRLTVL.

CDR3 in DNA: TGTGCCAGCAGCTCCCAGGGCTCTGGAAACACCATATATTTT. It yields the protein CASSSQGSGNTIYF. V is TRBV5-6 and J is TRBJ1-3; the D gene is possibly TRBD1 (5 bases). The CDR3 is 14 residues long. Germline V lookup: CDR1 SGHDT, CDR2 YYEEEE. The germline V and J ends were trimmed by 3 bases and 0 bases, with 7 bases remaining between them.

The rearrangement uses TRBV7-9 and TRBJ1-1; D not certain. The CDR3 loop spans 14 amino acids. V shed 5 bases and J shed 0 bases, with 10 bases lying between them. The germline V gene has CDR1 SEHNR and CDR2 FQNEAQ (reference sequence). CDR3 amino acids: CASSPSNLNTEAFF. Here the CDR3 DNA reads TGTGCCAGCAGCCCGAGTAATCTGAACACTGAAGCTTTCTTT.